This T cell receptor beta chain was obtained from a study of T cells in Graves' hyperthyroidism and ophthalmopathy. RNA transcripts were the template for amplifying TCR beta CDR3 regions. TCR CDR3 underwent first-round RT-PCR with the HTBI primer set. A single record per CDR3 protein comes from TCRdb applying MiXCR to the multiplex PCR reads. The data show about 740,000 distinct CDR3 sequences, around 15% seen once. Sequenced material: blood. This TCR was recovered from a young woman with Graves' hyperthyroidism.

CDR3 DNA: TGCGCCAGCAGCCAGTTTACTACAGGGGGCAGGGAGCAGTTCTTC. Encoded protein: CASSQFTTGGREQFF. This chain uses TRBV4-3 with TRBJ2-1; TRBD1 agrees at 9 bases. The CDR3 spans 15 residues. Germline V lookup: CDR1 LGHNA, CDR2 YSLEER. Trimming took 3 bases from V and 10 from J; bases not matched to a gene: 10.